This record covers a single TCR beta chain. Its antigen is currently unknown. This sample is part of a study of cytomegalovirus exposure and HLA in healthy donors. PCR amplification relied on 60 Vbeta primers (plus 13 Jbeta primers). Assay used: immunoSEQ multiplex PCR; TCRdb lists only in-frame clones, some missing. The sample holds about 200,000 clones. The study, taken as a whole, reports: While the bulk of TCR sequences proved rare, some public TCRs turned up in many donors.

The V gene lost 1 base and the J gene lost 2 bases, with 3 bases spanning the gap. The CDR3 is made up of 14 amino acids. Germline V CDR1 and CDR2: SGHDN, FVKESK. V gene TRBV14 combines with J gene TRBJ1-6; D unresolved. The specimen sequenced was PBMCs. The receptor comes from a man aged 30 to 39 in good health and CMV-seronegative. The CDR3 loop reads CASSQVTYNSPLHF. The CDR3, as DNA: TGTGCCAGCAGCCAAGTCACCTATAATTCACCCCTCCACTTT.